The entry below gives a single TCR beta chain sequence along with its context. This sample is drawn from a study of shared clonotypes between healthy human individuals. From germline, CDR1 is SGHRS and CDR2 YFSETQ. CDR3 length: 11 residues. The V end was cut by 5 bases, the J end by 7 bases, with 9 bases between. Profiled with immunoSEQ multiplex PCR; TCRdb holds only in-frame clones, not every one. Of under 2.5 million clones listed, approximately 90% are singletons. V gene TRBV5-1 combines with J gene TRBJ1-2; perhaps TRBD1 as D (6 bases). The sample consisted of naive CD4+ T cells from PBMCs. Specified subset: CD45RA+ positively selected. The TCR sequence derives from a man aged 18 to 35 in good health. Some clones in this sample may be carry-over from other donors' samples. CDR3 in DNA: TGCGCCAGCAGACAGGGCTCTGGCTACACCTTC. Its protein product is CASRQGSGYTF.